The clone carrying this TCR beta chain was found a few times. Its antigen remains unidentified. These data are taken from a study of blood T cells in healthy people across ages. Study summary: Template switching captured about one barcoded beta molecule per two T cells. Study-wide findings and caveats: Any conclusive comparison of naive versus antigen-experienced cells was prevented by using unsorted PBMCs.

A second about 6 to 12 cycle PCR used barcoded and J-beta primers. TCRdb itself ran the 5' RACE reads through MiXCR, one entry per CDR3 protein. The table records about 700,000 distinct CDR3 sequences, about 30% of them present only once. This CDR3 contains 13 residues. The V gene lost 2 bases and the J gene lost 7 bases, with 12 bases spanning the gap. CDR1 LGHNT and CDR2 FRNRAP come from the germline V gene. This rearrangement joins TRBV12-5 to TRBJ2-7, with D unclear. The sequence was obtained from a woman aged 80 or older in good health. Sequencing used blood. This CDR3 reads CASGLRSAGEQYF. The DNA for the CDR3 is TGTGCTAGTGGTTTGCGGAGTGCCGGGGAGCAGTACTTC.